The 19 T cell receptor beta chains below all came from one sample that was sequenced in a study of cytotoxic CD8 clonotypes in ibrutinib-treated CLL (dated by TCRdb to 2020 to 2023). What the time point label conveys for this sample: around 25 months on ibrutinib. Preparation of the library involved the immunoSEQ multiplex PCR assay. In TCRdb, the immuneACCESS table is reduced to in-frame sequences with V and J assigned. These tables do not hold every clone; where another copy was compared, an unresolved V gene accounts for under half, and the others remain unexplained. The sample yields roughly 150,000 clones; more than 75% were counted once. The top ten constitute 5.1% of the sample. The specimen was PBMCs, collected after 24 months of ibrutinib treatment. Receptors were obtained from a human donor with chronic lymphocytic leukemia.

The genes are TRBV4-2 and TRBJ1-1; no clear D. In germline, CDR1 is LGHNA, CDR2 YNFKEQ. Trimming cost V 6 bases and J 3 bases, with 11 bases left between them. This CDR3 spans 13 amino acids. This CDR3 reads CASRRERYTEAFF. The CDR3, as DNA: TGTGCCAGCAGACGGGAGCGCTACACTGAAGCTTTCTTT.

The V and J genes are TRBV28 and TRBJ2-5, with D maybe TRBD1 (5 bases). This CDR3 is 14 amino acids long. The germline V gene encodes CDR1 MDHEN and CDR2 SYDVKM. The V end was cut by 2 bases, the J end by 6 bases, with 13 bases between. CDR3 protein: CASSLPQGTQTQYF. The CDR3 DNA is TGTGCCAGCAGTTTACCGCAGGGTACGCAGACCCAGTACTTC.

The genes are TRBV28 and TRBJ2-2; TRBD2 matches 9 bases. The CDR3 runs to 15 residues. In germline, CDR1 is MDHEN, CDR2 SYDVKM. Losses at the gene ends were 8 bases for V and 3 bases for J; bases not matched to a gene: 7. For the CDR3, the DNA is TGTGCCAGCTCCCCGGGACTAGCTGACACCGGGGAGCTGTTTTTT. It codes for CASSPGLADTGELFF.

A few counts support this clone. The rearrangement links TRBV6-4 to TRBJ2-1, with TRBD1 matching 8 bases. Germline CDR1 MRHNA, CDR2 SNTAGT. The CDR3 covers 14 residues. Trimming removed 3 bases from V and 4 bases from J; junction bases left unmatched: 2. As DNA, the CDR3 is TGTGCCAGCAGTGAGGGACAGGATTACAATGAGCAGTTCTTC. This encodes CASSEGQDYNEQFF.

This clone was seen a handful of times. The chain employs TRBV29-1 and TRBJ1-2; D gene unclear. Trimming shortened V by 0 bases and J by 5 bases, and 10 bases separated the two germline ends. The CDR3 totals 13 residues. The germline gives CDR1 SQVTM, CDR2 ANQGSEA. CDR3 residues: CSVEDVDQYGYTF. The CDR3 coding sequence is TGCAGCGTTGAAGATGTGGACCAGTATGGCTACACCTTC.

The chain is built from TRBV7-9 and TRBJ1-2; D remains ambiguous. The V gene's germline CDR1 is SEHNR and CDR2 FQNEAQ (reference sequence). There are 13 residues in the CDR3. V shed 1 base and J shed 8 bases, with 11 bases lying between them. The CDR3 DNA follows: TGTGCCAGCAGCTTAGGCCAGGACTTGGGCTACACCTTC. This encodes CASSLGQDLGYTF.

The chain recombines TRBV13 with TRBJ2-6; D gene unclear. Trimming took 5 bases from V and 3 from J, leaving 11 bases between them. This CDR3 is built from 15 residues. Looked up from germline, CDR1 is PRHDT and CDR2 is FYEKMQ (reference sequence). In DNA form, the CDR3 reads TGTGCCAGCAGCCAGGCTTCGAATGGGGCCAACGTCCTGACTTTC. Translation gives CASSQASNGANVLTF.

The chain is built from TRBV15 and TRBJ1-4; TRBD1 agrees at 8 bases. V shed 4 bases and J 8 bases; nucleotides not matched to a gene: 6. Germline CDR1 LNHNV, CDR2 YYDKDF (reference sequence). The CDR3 extends over 14 amino acids. DNA of the CDR3: TGTGCCACCAGCAAGGGACAGGCGGAAGAAAAACTGTTTTTT. This sequence encodes CATSKGQAEEKLFF.

This rearrangement joins TRBV6-5 to TRBJ2-7; maybe TRBD2 (5 bases). CDR1 MNHEY and CDR2 SVGAGI come from the germline V gene. Deletions cut 0 bases from V and 7 bases from J, with 13 bases between. The CDR3 is 14 amino acids. This chain's CDR3 is CASSYSGSSWEQYF. DNA for the CDR3: TGTGCCAGCAGTTACTCGGGGTCTAGCTGGGAGCAGTACTTC.

This chain joins TRBV6-5 and TRBJ2-2, with TRBD1 identical over 11 bases. The CDR3 runs to 15 residues. The germline V gene encodes CDR1 MNHEY and CDR2 SVGAGI. V lost 0 bases and J lost 6; bases outside the gene matches: 0. CDR3 DNA sequence: TGTGCCAGCAGTTACTCGGGACAGGGGGCCGGGGAGCTGTTTTTT. It encodes CASSYSGQGAGELFF.

This chain joins TRBV6-5 and TRBJ2-2, with D unclear. Germline V CDR1 and CDR2: MNHEY, SVGAGI. The CDR3 is 14 amino acids. V lost 1 base and J 4 bases, leaving 7 bases between the germline ends. The CDR3 loop is CASSYFRPTGELFF. In DNA, the CDR3 is TGTGCCAGCAGTTACTTTCGCCCCACCGGGGAGCTGTTTTTT.

This chain links TRBV18 with TRBJ2-7; D is uncertain. The germline V gene has CDR1 KGHSH and CDR2 LQKENI. The CDR3 length is 12 residues. V lost 0 bases and J 7 bases, leaving 7 bases between the germline ends. The CDR3 DNA reads as TGTGCCAGCTCACCACCGGGCCGGGAGCAGTACTTC. The encoded protein is CASSPPGREQYF.

The table lists this clone with a count of one. The chain links TRBV15 to TRBJ2-3; no clear D gene. Trimming took 7 bases from V and 1 from J, leaving 9 bases between them. The CDR3 covers 13 residues. The V gene's germline CDR1 is LNHNV and CDR2 YYDKDF (reference sequence). The CDR3 DNA reads TGTGCCACCACGAAGGGCCGCACAGATACGCAGTATTTT. It encodes CATTKGRTDTQYF.

This sequence joins TRBV9 and TRBJ2-3; TRBD1 or TRBD2 may be the D gene (5 bases each). The germline V and J ends were trimmed by 7 bases and 0 bases, with 9 bases remaining between them. The CDR3 sequence is 13 residues long. Germline V gives CDR1 SGDLS, CDR2 YYNGEE. The DNA of the CDR3 is TGTGCCAGCGGGACGGTTAGCACAGATACGCAGTATTTT. Protein sequence: CASGTVSTDTQYF.

The CDR3 DNA sequence: TGCGCCAGCAGCCCCCTGGGGGACACCATATATTTT. It encodes CASSPLGDTIYF. This chain links TRBV5-1 with TRBJ1-3, with D tentatively TRBD1 (5 bases). Trimming took off 4 bases at V and 8 bases at J, with 10 bases between the two ends. The CDR3 length is 12 residues. Per germline, CDR1 SGHRS and CDR2 YFSETQ.

V usage is TRBV6-1 and J usage is TRBJ1-2, with no clear D. Trimming removed 3 bases at V and 4 bases at J, with 6 bases between. CDR1 and CDR2 (germline): MNHNS, SASEGT. CDR3 length equals 12 residues. CDR3 sequence reads: CASSENSYGYTF. CDR3 bases: TGTGCCAGCAGTGAGAACAGCTATGGCTACACCTTC.

This chain links TRBV18 with TRBJ1-5, with a weak D call TRBD1 (6 bases). V was clipped by 2 bases and J by 7 bases, with 15 bases between them. Germline values: CDR1 KGHSH, CDR2 LQKENI. The CDR3 runs 15 residues. CDR3 in amino acids: CASSPGGQEGQPQHF. In DNA, the CDR3 is TGTGCCAGCTCACCAGGGGGGCAGGAGGGGCAGCCCCAGCATTTT.

The sample holds one count of this clone. The chain carries TRBV6-1 and TRBJ1-5, with D possibly being TRBD1 (6 bases). The CDR3 extends over 14 amino acids. Per germline, CDR1 MNHNS and CDR2 SASEGT. V shed 6 bases and J shed 7 bases, with 16 bases lying between them. DNA for the CDR3: TGTGCCAGCAGGGGGTGGGGGGCGCGGCAGCCCCAGCATTTT. This translates into CASRGWGARQPQHF.

The chain links TRBV7-9 to TRBJ1-3; TRBD1 agrees at 7 bases. CDR3 length: 13 residues. Per germline, CDR1 SEHNR and CDR2 FQNEAQ (reference sequence). V was clipped by 8 bases and J by 4 bases; unmatched bases: 5. CDR3 DNA: TGTGCCAGCCCAGGGGGTGGAGGAAACACCATATATTTT. Translation gives CASPGGGGNTIYF.